One and the same sample provided the 5 T cell receptor beta chains below, sequenced in a study of cytotoxic CD8 clonotypes in ibrutinib-treated CLL. The protocol was immunoSEQ multiplex PCR, while the TCRdb copy is restricted to in-frame clones and leaves out a portion. The sample contains 250,000 to 350,000 clones, about 72% of which appear only once. Sequenced material: PBMCs, taken at disease progression, from a patient treated with ibrutinib. Source of these receptors: a human donor with chronic lymphocytic leukemia.

J is TRBJ2-5 and V is TRBV9; D not resolved. Trimming removed 0 bases from V and 7 bases from J, with 16 bases in between. The germline V gene has CDR1 SGDLS and CDR2 YYNGEE. This CDR3 is built from 15 residues. CDR3 nucleotides: TGTGCCAGCAGCGTAGGGGCCACATCAAAGGGGACCCAGTACTTC. It yields the protein CASSVGATSKGTQYF.

The chain carries TRBV25-1 and TRBJ2-3, with 8 nucleotides matching TRBD1. The germline V gene has CDR1 MGHDK and CDR2 SYGVNS. The CDR3 sequence is 13 residues long. Written as DNA, the CDR3 is TGTGCAACGCTATCCGGGACAGGAGATACGCAGTATTTT. Amino acids: CATLSGTGDTQYF.

V and J are TRBV7-2 and TRBJ2-2; D remains ambiguous. This CDR3 has 15 amino acids. Germline V gene sequence: CDR1 SGHTA, CDR2 FQGNSA. V dropped 4 bases and J dropped 6 bases, with 15 bases sitting between them. CDR3 amino acids: CASSSPTARPGELFF. The DNA for the CDR3 is TGTGCCAGCAGCTCACCCACCGCTCGTCCCGGGGAGCTGTTTTTT.

This clone came up a few times. The rearrangement uses TRBV5-5 and TRBJ1-2; D remains ambiguous. Between the trimmed V and J ends, which lost 0 bases and 3 bases, there was a span of 12 bases. CDR1 is SGHKS, CDR2 YYEKEE, per germline (reference sequence). The CDR3 consists of 15 residues. The CDR3 coding sequence is TGTGCCAGCAGCTTGGCCCCCTGGACGGACTATGGCTACACCTTC. This gives the protein CASSLAPWTDYGYTF.

The rearrangement joins TRBV2 to TRBJ1-1; no reliable D call. The CDR3 sequence is 10 residues long. V was trimmed by 7 bases and J by 8 bases, leaving 8 bases between them. From germline, CDR1 is SNHLY and CDR2 FYNNEI. CDR3 bases: TGTGCCAGCATCAAGCGAGAAGCTTTCTTT. It yields the protein CASIKREAFF.